This T cell receptor (beta chain) was recovered during a study of control samples from healthy donors and cancer patients. Germline V gene lookup returns CDR1 KGHSH and CDR2 LQKENI. Trimming removed 2 bases at V and 1 base at J, with 10 bases between. The CDR3 loop spans 15 amino acids. TCRdb's table, derived via immunoSEQ multiplex PCR, lists solely in-frame clones and lacks some. The table lists some 410,000 clones, over 75% of them singletons. The rearrangement uses TRBV18 and TRBJ2-3; D unclear. The sample consisted of PBMCs. The TCR was taken from a man between 35 and 55 years old with head and neck cancer. The CDR3 loop is CASSPGISGTDTQYF. The CDR3 DNA reads TGTGCCAGCTCACCAGGGATAAGCGGCACAGATACGCAGTATTTT. Full variable domain (remainder filled in from reference TRBV18 and TRBJ2-3): NAGVMQNPRHLVRRRGQEARLRCSPMKGHSHVYWYRQLPEEGLKFMVYLQKENIIDESGMPKERFSAEFPKEGPSILRIQQVVRGDSAAYFCASSPGISGTDTQYFGPGTRLTVL.